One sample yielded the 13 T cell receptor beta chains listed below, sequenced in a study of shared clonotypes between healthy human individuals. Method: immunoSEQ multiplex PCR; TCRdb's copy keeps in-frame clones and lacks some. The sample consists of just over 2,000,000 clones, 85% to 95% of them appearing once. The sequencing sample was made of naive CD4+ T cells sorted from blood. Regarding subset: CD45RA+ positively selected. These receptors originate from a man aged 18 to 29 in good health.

The CDR3 protein is CASTGEKLIDTQYF. CDR3 sequence (DNA): TGTGCCAGCACGGGGGAGAAGCTTATAGATACGCAGTATTTT. This sequence joins TRBV25-1 and TRBJ2-3; D perhaps matches TRBD2 (6 bases). The V and J ends lost 7 bases and 5 bases respectively, with 16 bases between them. The CDR3 extends over 14 amino acids. From germline, CDR1 is MGHDK and CDR2 SYGVNS. The variable domain in full, completed from reference TRBV25-1 and TRBJ2-3, reads EADIYQTPRYLVIGTGKKITLECSQTMGHDKMYWYQQDPGMELHLIHYSYGVNSTEKGDLSSESTVSRIRTEHFPLTLESARPSHTSQYLCASTGEKLIDTQYFGPGTRLTVL.

The CDR3: CASSGDRDGEKLFF. In nucleotides, the CDR3 is TGTGCCAGCAGTGGAGACAGGGATGGTGAAAAACTGTTTTTT. The rearrangement links TRBV25-1 to TRBJ1-4, with TRBD1 matching over 7 bases. V dropped 4 bases and J dropped 7; count of bases not matched to a gene: 6. The CDR3 is 14 residues long. Germline V gene lookup returns CDR1 MGHDK and CDR2 SYGVNS.

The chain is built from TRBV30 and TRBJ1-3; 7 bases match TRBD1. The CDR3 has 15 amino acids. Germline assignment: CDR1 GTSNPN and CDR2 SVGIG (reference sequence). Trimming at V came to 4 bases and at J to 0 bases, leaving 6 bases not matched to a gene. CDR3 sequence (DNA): TGTGCCTGGACCACAGGGGCTCTCTCTGGAAACACCATATATTTT. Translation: CAWTTGALSGNTIYF.

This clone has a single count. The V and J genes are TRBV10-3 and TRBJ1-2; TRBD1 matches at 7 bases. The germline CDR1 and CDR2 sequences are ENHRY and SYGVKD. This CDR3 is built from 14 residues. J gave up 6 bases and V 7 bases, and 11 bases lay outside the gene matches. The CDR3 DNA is TGTGCCATCACAGGGGGATTGGGGGTGGATGGCTACACCTTC. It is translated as CAITGGLGVDGYTF.

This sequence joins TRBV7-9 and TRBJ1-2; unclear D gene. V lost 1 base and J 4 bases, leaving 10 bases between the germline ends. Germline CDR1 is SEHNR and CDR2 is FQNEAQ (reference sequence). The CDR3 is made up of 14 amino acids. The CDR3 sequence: CASSLGTDGYGYTF. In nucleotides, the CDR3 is TGTGCCAGCAGCTTAGGGACGGACGGCTATGGCTACACCTTC.

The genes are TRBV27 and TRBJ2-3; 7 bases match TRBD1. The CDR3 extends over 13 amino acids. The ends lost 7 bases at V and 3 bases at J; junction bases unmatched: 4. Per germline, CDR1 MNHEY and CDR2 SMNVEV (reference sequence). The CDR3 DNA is TGTGCCAGCAAGGGGGCCTTGACAGATACGCAGTATTTT. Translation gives CASKGALTDTQYF.

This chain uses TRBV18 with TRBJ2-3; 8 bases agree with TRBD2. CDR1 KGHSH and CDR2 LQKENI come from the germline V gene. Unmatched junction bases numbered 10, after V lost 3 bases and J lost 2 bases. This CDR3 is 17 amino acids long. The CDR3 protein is CASSPRSSGSVTDTQYF. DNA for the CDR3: TGTGCCAGCTCACCGAGGTCAAGCGGGAGTGTCACAGATACGCAGTATTTT.

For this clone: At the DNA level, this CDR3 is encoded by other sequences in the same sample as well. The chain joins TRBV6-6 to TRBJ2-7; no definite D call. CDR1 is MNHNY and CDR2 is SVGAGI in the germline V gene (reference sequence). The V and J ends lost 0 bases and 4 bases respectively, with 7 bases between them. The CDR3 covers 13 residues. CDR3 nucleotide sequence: TGTGCCAGCAGTTACTCGATCGGGTACGAGCAGTACTTC. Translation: CASSYSIGYEQYF.

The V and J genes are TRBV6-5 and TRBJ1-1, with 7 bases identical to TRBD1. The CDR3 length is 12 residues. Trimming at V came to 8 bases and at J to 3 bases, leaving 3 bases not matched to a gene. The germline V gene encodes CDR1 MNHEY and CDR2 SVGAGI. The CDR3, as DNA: TGTGCCAGCCGGGACAGTTACACTGAAGCTTTCTTT. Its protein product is CASRDSYTEAFF.

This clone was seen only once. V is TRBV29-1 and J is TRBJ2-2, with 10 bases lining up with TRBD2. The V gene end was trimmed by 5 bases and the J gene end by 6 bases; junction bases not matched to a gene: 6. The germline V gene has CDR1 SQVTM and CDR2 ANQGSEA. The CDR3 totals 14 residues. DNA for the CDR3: TGCAGCGTTTCCACTAGCGGGAAAGCCGGGGAGCTGTTTTTT. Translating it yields CSVSTSGKAGELFF.

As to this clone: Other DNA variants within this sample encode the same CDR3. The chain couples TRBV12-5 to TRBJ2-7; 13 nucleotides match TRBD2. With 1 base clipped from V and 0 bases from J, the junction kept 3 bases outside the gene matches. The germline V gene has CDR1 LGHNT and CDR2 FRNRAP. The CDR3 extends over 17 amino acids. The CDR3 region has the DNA TGTGCTAGTGGTTTGGCACGGACTAGCGGGAGCTCCTACGAGCAGTACTTC. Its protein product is CASGLARTSGSSYEQYF.

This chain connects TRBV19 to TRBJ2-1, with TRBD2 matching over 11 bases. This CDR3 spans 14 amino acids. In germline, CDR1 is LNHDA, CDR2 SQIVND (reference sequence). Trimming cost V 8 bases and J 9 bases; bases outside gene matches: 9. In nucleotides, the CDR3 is TGTGCCAGTGCAGCTAGCGGGAGGAGCGGTGAGCAGTTCTTC. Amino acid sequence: CASAASGRSGEQFF.

The CDR3 protein is CASSENSARRFF. The CDR3 coding sequence is TGTGCCAGCAGTGAAAACTCTGCGAGGCGGTTCTTC. V gene TRBV2 combines with J gene TRBJ2-1, with D unclear. V lost 2 bases and J 15 bases, leaving 14 bases between the germline ends. Looked up from germline, CDR1 is SNHLY and CDR2 is FYNNEI. This CDR3 region has 12 residues.